This TCR beta chain was identified during a study of blood T cell repertoires in COVID-19. Whole-study context: Sites across the United States, Italy and Spain contributed samples from acute and convalescent COVID-19. The cDNA or gDNA used as material had been derived from T cells, B-cell-depleted T cells, or PBMCs.

Ages ranged from roughly 18 to 100 years, with residence in about two dozen US areas. Cohort 3 recovered donors had two negative PCRs, clearance, or symptom resolution. Assay used: immunoSEQ multiplex PCR; TCRdb lists only in-frame clones, some missing. The table lists around 300,000 clones, over 75% of them singletons, with 0.9% to 1.2% in the top ten. V was shortened by 1 base and J by 3 bases, with 12 bases between the two germline ends. CDR1 SEHNR and CDR2 FQNEAQ come from the germline V gene (reference sequence). There are 15 residues in the CDR3. This TCR came from a woman under 40 who had recovered from COVID-19. The chain links TRBV7-9 to TRBJ1-2, with a possible D match to TRBD1 (5 bases). Sequencing input: PBMCs or T cells enriched from blood (not recorded which). The CDR3 bases are TGTGCCAGCAGCTTAGAAGGACACCTCTACTATGGCTACACCTTC. Amino acids: CASSLEGHLYYGYTF.